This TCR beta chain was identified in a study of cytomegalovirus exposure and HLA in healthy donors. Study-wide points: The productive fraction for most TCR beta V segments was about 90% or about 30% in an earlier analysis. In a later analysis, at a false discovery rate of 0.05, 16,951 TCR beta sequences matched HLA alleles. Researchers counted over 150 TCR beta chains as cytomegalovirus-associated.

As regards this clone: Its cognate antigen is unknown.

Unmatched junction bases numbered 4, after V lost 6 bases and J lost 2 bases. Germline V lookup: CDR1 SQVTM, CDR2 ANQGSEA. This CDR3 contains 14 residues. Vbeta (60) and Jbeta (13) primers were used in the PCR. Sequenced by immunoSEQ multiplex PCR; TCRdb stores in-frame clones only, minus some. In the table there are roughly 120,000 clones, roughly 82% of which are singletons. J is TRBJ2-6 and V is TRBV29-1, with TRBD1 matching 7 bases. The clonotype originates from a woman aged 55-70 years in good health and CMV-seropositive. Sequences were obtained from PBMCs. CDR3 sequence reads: CSVKGQPGANVLTF. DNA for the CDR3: TGCAGCGTGAAGGGACAGCCTGGGGCCAACGTCCTGACTTTC. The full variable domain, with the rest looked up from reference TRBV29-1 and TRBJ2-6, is SAVISQKPSRDICQRGTSLTIQCQVDSQVTMMFWYRQQPGQSLTLIATANQGSEATYESGFVIDKFPISRPNLTFSTLTVSNMSPEDSSIYLCSVKGQPGANVLTFGAGSRLTVL.